The 9 T cell receptor beta chains below were found in one sample sequenced in a study of early T cells in non-severe SARS-CoV-2 infection. MiXCR, run by TCRdb on the 5' RACE reads, gives a single entry per CDR3 protein. The sample includes nearly 60,000 distinct CDR3 sequences, roughly 13% of them seen just once. Sample: whole blood. All receptors derive from an adult who was a healthcare worker with PCR-confirmed SARS-CoV-2 infection or an uninfected control (not recorded which).

This chain connects TRBV9 to TRBJ1-1; D is uncertain. The germline V gene has CDR1 SGDLS and CDR2 YYNGEE. The CDR3 length is 13 residues. Trimming left V 4 bases short and J 7 bases short, with 14 bases between. The CDR3, as DNA: TGTGCCAGCAGCCCTCTAACGCGGGATGAAGCTTTCTTT. Its protein product is CASSPLTRDEAFF.

This rearrangement joins TRBV28 to TRBJ1-5; no clear D. Trimming took off 7 bases at V and 2 bases at J, with 3 bases between the two ends. Germline CDR1 MDHEN, CDR2 SYDVKM. The CDR3 loop spans 11 amino acids. This CDR3 reads CASKGNQPQHF. Here the CDR3 DNA reads TGTGCCAGCAAGGGCAATCAGCCCCAGCATTTT.

A few counts support this clonotype. The J gene is TRBJ1-5, the V gene TRBV4-2; 8 bases fit TRBD1. The CDR3 consists of 16 residues. CDR1 LGHNA and CDR2 YNFKEQ come from the germline V gene. Losses at the gene ends were 0 bases for V and 1 base for J; bases not matched to a gene: 2. The CDR3, as DNA: TGTGCCAGCAGCCAAGATGACAGGGGCAGCAATCAGCCCCAGCATTTT. Translating gives CASSQDDRGSNQPQHF.

The rearrangement uses TRBV2 and TRBJ2-3, with 11 bases lining up with TRBD2. CDR3 length: 15 amino acids. The V gene's germline CDR1 is SNHLY and CDR2 FYNNEI. Unmatched junction bases numbered 8, after V lost 8 bases and J lost 4 bases. The CDR3 spells CASAQLAGESDTQYF. CDR3 nucleotides: TGTGCCAGCGCACAACTAGCGGGAGAGTCAGATACGCAGTATTTT.

This clonotype was detected many times. This chain uses TRBV28 with TRBJ1-2; no firm D call. This CDR3 region has 13 residues. V lost 3 bases, J lost 1 base, and 6 bases lay in between. CDR1 and CDR2 from the germline V gene are MDHEN and SYDVKM. The DNA of the CDR3 is TGTGCCAGCAGTTTGGACGGTAACTATGGCTACACCTTC. It translates to CASSLDGNYGYTF.

In its sample, this clonotype was seen many times. The genes are TRBV11-1 and TRBJ2-7; D not certain. Between the trimmed V and J ends, which lost 6 bases and 0 bases, there was a span of 6 bases. Germline CDR1 is SGHAT and CDR2 is FQDESV (reference sequence). The CDR3 covers 12 residues. CDR3 amino acids: CASSGSSYEQYF. CDR3 DNA: TGTGCCAGCAGTGGCAGCTCCTACGAGCAGTACTTC.

On this clonotype: Germline and junction disagree at one end, which may indicate a read error. The chain recombines TRBV4-2 with TRBJ1-1; no clear D gene. CDR3 length: 16 residues. CDR1 is LGHNA and CDR2 is YNFKEQ in the germline V gene. CDR3 coding DNA: TGTGCCAGCAGCCAAGAAGTGCGTACGACGAACACTGGAGCTTTCTTT. Translating gives CASSQEVRTTNTGAFF.

The chain joins TRBV7-9 to TRBJ2-2; D possibly corresponds to TRBD2 (6 bases). V shed 0 bases and J shed 6 bases, with 11 bases lying between them. CDR3 size: 15 residues. Germline assignment: CDR1 SEHNR and CDR2 FQNEAQ (reference sequence). The CDR3 reads CASSLAVGSPGELFF. The CDR3 nucleotides are TGTGCCAGCAGCTTAGCTGTCGGGAGTCCCGGGGAGCTGTTTTTT.

This clonotype appeared a few times. DNA for the CDR3: TGCAGCGTCACAGGGTCTGGGATACCTGAAGCTTTCTTT. Amino acids: CSVTGSGIPEAFF. J is TRBJ1-1 and V is TRBV29-1; the D gene is possibly TRBD1 (6 bases). The CDR3 runs 13 residues. V lost 6 bases to trimming and J lost 6 bases, with 17 bases between them. CDR1 and CDR2 (germline): SQVTM, ANQGSEA.